This TCR beta chain was recorded in a study of blood T cell repertoires in COVID-19. The overall study: Donors in the United States, Italy and Spain gave samples during acute or convalescent COVID-19. T cells, B-cell-depleted T cells, or PBMCs supplied cDNA or gDNA.

The CDR3 is 15 amino acids. Germline CDR1 reads LNHDA; CDR2 reads SQIVND (reference sequence). Trimming shortened V by 6 bases and J by 3 bases, and 15 bases separated the two germline ends. Authors' analysis steps: Reference gene primers were amplified, and this amplification served to estimate nucleated cell counts. The table came from immunoSEQ multiplex PCR; TCRdb's copy has only in-frame clones and leaves some out. V and J calls and clone size are given by that table; D and trimming were obtained from the DNA. Of about 270,000 clones in the sample, 75% to 90% were seen once. Followed longitudinally, the Seattle patients had been enrolled during active infection.

Sequenced input: peripheral blood. The clonotype was recovered from a woman in her seventies with COVID-19, enrolled during active disease. The chain employs TRBV19 and TRBJ1-5; D might be TRBD1 (6 bases). CDR3 residues: CASSSTTGFNQPQHF. In nucleotides, the CDR3 is TGTGCCAGTAGCAGTACTACAGGGTTCAATCAGCCCCAGCATTTT.